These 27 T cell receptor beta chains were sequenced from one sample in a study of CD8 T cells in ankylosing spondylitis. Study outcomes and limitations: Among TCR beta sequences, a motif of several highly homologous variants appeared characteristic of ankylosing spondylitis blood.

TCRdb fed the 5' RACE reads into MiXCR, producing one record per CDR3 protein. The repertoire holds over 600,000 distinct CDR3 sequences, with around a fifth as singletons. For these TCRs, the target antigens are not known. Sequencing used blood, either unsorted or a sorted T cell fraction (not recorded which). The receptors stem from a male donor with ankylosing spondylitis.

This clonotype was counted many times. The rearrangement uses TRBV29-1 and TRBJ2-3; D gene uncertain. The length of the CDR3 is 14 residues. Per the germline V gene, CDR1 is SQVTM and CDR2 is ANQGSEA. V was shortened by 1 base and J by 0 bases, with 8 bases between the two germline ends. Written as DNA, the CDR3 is TGCAGCGTTGAAGGGCAGGAGAGCACAGATACGCAGTATTTT. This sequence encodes CSVEGQESTDTQYF.

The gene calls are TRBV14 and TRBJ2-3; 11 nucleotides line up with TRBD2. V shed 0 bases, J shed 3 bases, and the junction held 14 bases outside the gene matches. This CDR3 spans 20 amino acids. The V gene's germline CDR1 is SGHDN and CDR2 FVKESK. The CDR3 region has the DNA TGTGCCAGCAGCCAAGAAGGATGGTTTGGGCTAGCGGGAGGTACAGATACGCAGTATTTT. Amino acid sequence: CASSQEGWFGLAGGTDTQYF.

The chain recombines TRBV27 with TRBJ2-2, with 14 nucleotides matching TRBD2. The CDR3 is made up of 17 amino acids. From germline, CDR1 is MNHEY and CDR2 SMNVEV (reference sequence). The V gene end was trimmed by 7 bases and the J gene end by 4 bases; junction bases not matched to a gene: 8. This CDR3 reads CASTGTSGSLRTGELFF. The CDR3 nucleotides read TGTGCCAGCACGGGGACTAGCGGGAGTTTACGCACCGGGGAGCTGTTTTTT.

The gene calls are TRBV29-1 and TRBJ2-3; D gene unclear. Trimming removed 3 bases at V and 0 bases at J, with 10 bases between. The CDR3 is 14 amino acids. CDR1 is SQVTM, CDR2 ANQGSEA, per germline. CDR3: CSVDGSSSTDTQYF. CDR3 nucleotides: TGCAGCGTTGATGGCAGTTCTAGCACAGATACGCAGTATTTT.

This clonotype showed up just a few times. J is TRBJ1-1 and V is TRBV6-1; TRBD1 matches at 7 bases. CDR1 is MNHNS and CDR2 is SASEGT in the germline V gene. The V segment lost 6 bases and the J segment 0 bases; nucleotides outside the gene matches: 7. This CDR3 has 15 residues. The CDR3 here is CASRVEGAVNTEAFF. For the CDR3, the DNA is TGTGCCAGCAGGGTAGAGGGGGCGGTGAACACTGAAGCTTTCTTT.

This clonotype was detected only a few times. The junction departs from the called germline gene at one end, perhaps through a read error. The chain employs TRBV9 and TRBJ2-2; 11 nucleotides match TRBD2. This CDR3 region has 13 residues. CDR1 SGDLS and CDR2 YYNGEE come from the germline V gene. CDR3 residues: CASSGRETGELFF. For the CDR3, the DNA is TGTGCCAGTAGCGGGAGGGAGACCGGGGAGCTGTTTTTT.

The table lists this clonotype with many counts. CDR3 sequence (DNA): TGTGCCAGCTCTGTGGCGGGATCTTACAATGAGCAGTTCTTC. Translated, it gives CASSVAGSYNEQFF. This sequence joins TRBV9 and TRBJ2-1; weak D call: TRBD2 (6 bases). Germline V CDR1 and CDR2: SGDLS, YYNGEE. Trimming cost V 7 bases and J 4 bases, with 15 bases left between them. The CDR3 contains 14 residues.

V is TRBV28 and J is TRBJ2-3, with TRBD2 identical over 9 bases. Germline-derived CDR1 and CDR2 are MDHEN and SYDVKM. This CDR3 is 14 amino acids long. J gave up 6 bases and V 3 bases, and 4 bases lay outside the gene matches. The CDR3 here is CASSFSGRRDTQYF. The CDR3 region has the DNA TGTGCCAGCAGTTTTAGCGGGAGACGGGATACGCAGTATTTT. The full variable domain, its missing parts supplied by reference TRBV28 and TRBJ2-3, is DVKVTQSSRYLVKRTGEKVFLECVQDMDHENMFWYRQDPGLGLRLIYFSYDVKMKEKGDIPEGYSVSREKKERFSLILESASTNQTSMYLCASSFSGRRDTQYFGPGTRLTVL.

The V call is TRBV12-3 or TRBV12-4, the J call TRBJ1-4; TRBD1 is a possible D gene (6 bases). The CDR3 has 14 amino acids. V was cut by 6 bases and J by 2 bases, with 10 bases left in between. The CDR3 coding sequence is TGTGCCAGCAGGCGGACAGCGACTAATGAAAAACTGTTTTTT. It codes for CASRRTATNEKLFF.

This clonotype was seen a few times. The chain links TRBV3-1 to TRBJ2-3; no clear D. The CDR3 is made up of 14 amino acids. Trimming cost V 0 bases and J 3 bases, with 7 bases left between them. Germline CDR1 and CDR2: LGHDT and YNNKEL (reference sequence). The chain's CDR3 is CASSQDPGTDTQYF. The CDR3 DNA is TGTGCCAGCAGCCAAGACCCTGGGACAGATACGCAGTATTTT.

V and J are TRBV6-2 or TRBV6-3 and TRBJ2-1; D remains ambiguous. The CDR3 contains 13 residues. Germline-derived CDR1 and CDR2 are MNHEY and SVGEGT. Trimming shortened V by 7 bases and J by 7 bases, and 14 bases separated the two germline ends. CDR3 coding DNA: TGTGCCAGCACCACTTCCTTCTTGAATGAGCAGTTCTTC. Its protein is CASTTSFLNEQFF.

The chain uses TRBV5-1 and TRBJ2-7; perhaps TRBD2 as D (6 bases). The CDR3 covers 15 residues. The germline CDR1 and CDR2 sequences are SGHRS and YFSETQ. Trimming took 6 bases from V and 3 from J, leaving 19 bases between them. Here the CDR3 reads CASNQWDSLNYEQYF. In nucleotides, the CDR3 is TGCGCCAGCAACCAATGGGACTCCCTAAACTACGAGCAGTACTTC.

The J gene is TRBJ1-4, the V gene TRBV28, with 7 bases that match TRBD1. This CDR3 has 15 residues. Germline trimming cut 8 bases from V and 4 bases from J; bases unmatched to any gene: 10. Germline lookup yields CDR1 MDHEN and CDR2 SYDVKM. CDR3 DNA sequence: TGTGCCAGCGGGGGTTCCGGGACAGTTAATGAAAAACTGTTTTTT. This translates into CASGGSGTVNEKLFF.

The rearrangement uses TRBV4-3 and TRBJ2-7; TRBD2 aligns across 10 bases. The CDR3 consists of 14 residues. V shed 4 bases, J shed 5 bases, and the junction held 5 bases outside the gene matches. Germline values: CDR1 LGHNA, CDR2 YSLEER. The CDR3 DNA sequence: TGCGCCAGCAGCCCCGGGACTAGCGACGACGAGCAGTACTTC. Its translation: CASSPGTSDDEQYF.

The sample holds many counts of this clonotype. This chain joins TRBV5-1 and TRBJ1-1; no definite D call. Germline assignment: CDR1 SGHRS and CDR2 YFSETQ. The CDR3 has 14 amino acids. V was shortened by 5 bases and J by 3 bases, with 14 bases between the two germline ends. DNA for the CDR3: TGCGCCAGCAGACCGGGCCTATCGGACACTGAAGCTTTCTTT. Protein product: CASRPGLSDTEAFF.

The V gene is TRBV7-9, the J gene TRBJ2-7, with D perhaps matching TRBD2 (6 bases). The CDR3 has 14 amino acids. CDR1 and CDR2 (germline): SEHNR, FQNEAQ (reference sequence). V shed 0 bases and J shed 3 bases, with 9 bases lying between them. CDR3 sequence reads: CASSLALGGYEQYF. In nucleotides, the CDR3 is TGTGCCAGCAGCTTAGCGCTGGGGGGCTACGAGCAGTACTTC. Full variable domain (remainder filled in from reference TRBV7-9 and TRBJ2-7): DTGVSQNPRHKITKRGQNVTFRCDPISEHNRLYWYRQTLGQGPEFLTYFQNEAQLEKSRLLSDRFSAERPKGSFSTLEIQRTEQGDSAMYLCASSLALGGYEQYFGPGTRLTVT.

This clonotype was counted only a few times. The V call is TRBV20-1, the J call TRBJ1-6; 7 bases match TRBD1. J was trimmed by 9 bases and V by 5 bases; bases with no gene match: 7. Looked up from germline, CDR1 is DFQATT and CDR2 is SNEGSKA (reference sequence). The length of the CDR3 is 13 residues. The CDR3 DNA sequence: TGCAGTGCTCACAGGGGTAGCAGTTCACCCCTCCACTTT. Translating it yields CSAHRGSSSPLHF.

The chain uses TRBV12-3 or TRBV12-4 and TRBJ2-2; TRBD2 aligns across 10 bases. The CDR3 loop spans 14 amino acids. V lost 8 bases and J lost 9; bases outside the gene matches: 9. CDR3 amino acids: CASFRLAGDRELFF. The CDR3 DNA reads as TGTGCCAGCTTTCGGCTAGCGGGAGACCGGGAGCTGTTTTTT.

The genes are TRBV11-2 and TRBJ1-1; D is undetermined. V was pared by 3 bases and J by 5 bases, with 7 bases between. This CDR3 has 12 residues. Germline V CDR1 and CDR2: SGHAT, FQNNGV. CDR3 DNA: TGTGCCAGCAGCTTTGGGTGGACTGAAGCTTTCTTT. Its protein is CASSFGWTEAFF.

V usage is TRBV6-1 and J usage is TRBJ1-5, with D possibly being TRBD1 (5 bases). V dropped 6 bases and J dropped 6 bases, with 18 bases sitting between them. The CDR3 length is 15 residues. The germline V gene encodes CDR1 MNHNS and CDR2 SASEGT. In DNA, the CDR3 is TGTGCCAGCAGCACACAGGTCCTGGGTAGTCAGCCCCAGCATTTT. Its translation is CASSTQVLGSQPQHF.

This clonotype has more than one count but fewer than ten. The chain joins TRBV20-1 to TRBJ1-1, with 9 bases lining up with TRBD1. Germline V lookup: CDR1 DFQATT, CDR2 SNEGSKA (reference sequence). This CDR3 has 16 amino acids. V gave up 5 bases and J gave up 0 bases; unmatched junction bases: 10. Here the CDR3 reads CSAPVPGQGVNTEAFF. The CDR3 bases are TGCAGTGCTCCTGTACCGGGACAGGGAGTGAACACTGAAGCTTTCTTT.

Written as DNA, the CDR3 is TGTGCCTGGAGTGACCAGGCATCCGGGCGGAGCAATCAGCCCCAGCATTTT. This codes for CAWSDQASGRSNQPQHF. The V and J genes are TRBV30 and TRBJ1-5; no clear D. CDR1 GTSNPN and CDR2 SVGIG come from the germline V gene (reference sequence). V lost 1 base and J lost 1, with 17 bases in between. The CDR3 spans 17 residues. Based on the CDR3 plus reference TRBV30 and TRBJ1-5, the full variable domain is SQTIHQWPATLVQPVGSPLSLECTVEGTSNPNLYWYRQAAGRGLQLLFYSVGIGQISSEVPQNLSASRPQDRQFILSSKKLLLSDSGFYLCAWSDQASGRSNQPQHFGDGTRLSIL.

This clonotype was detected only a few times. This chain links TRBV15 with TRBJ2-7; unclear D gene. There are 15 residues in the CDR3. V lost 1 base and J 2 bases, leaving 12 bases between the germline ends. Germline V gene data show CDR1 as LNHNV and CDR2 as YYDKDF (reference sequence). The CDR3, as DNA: TGTGCCACCAGCAGAGTTGGTCAGAACACCTACGAGCAGTACTTC. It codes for CATSRVGQNTYEQYF.

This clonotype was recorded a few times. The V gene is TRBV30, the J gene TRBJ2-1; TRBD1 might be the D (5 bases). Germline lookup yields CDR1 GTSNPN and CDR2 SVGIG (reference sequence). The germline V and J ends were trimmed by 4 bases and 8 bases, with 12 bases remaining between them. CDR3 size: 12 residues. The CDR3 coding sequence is TGTGCCTGGACGACCGTCAGGGATGAGCAGTTCTTC. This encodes CAWTTVRDEQFF.

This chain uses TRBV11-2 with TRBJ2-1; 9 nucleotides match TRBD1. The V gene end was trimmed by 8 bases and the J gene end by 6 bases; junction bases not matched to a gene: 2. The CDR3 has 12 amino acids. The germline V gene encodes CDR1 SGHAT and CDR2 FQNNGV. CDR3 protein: CASGTGSNEQFF. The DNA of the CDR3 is TGTGCCAGCGGGACAGGGAGCAATGAGCAGTTCTTC.

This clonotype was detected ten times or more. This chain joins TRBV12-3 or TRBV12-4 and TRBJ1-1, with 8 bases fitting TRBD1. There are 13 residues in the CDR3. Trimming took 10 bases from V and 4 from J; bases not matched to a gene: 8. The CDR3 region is CAISRDRLTEAFF. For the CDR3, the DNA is TGTGCCATCTCCAGGGACAGGCTCACTGAAGCTTTCTTT.

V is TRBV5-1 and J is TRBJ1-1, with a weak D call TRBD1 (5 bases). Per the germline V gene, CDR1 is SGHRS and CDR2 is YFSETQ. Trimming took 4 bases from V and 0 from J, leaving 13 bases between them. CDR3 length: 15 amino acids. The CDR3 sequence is CASSPSTVMNTEAFF. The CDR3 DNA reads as TGCGCCAGCAGCCCCTCGACAGTAATGAACACTGAAGCTTTCTTT.